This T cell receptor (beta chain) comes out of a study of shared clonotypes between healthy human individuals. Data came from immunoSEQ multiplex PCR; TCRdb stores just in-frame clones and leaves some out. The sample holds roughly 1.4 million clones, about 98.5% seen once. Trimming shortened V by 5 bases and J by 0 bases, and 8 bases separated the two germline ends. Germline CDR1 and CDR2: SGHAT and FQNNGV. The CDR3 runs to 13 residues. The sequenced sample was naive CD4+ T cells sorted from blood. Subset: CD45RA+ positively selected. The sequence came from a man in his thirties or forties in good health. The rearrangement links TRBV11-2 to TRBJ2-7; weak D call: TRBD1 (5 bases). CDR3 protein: CASSKDSSYEQYF. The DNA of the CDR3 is TGTGCCAGCAGCAAAGACAGCTCCTACGAGCAGTACTTC.